This TCR beta chain was found in a study of cytotoxic CD8 clonotypes in ibrutinib-treated CLL. The wider study: The study included roughly 10 relapsed/refractory and under 16 treatment-naive patients; fewer than 18 had IGHV unmutated disease.

Germline trimming cut 2 bases from V and 8 bases from J; bases unmatched to any gene: 8. This CDR3 spans 16 amino acids. Germline V gene lookup returns CDR1 SGHRS and CDR2 YFSETQ. Sequencing used immunoSEQ multiplex PCR; TCRdb keeps in-frame clones, though not all of them. The top ten clones hold about 3.3% of a sample with fewer than 150,000 clones, 84% of them seen once. The genes are TRBV5-1 and TRBJ2-1; 12 bases agree with TRBD2. The clonotype was recovered from a human donor with chronic lymphocytic leukemia. The material was PBMCs, obtained after 24 months of ibrutinib treatment. CDR3 nucleotide sequence: TGCGCCAGCAGCTTTCCGACTAGCGGGGGTTCCGATGAGCAGTTCTTC. Translated: CASSFPTSGGSDEQFF.